This T cell receptor (beta chain) was documented in a study of blood T cells in healthy people across ages. Donors gave around 9.8 milliliters of peripheral blood apiece. On this clonotype itself: The antigen is not known.

Study-wide results and limits: Per million T cells, TCR beta diversity dropped roughly linearly as age increased. Reliance upon unsorted PBMCs precluded definitive naive versus antigen-experienced comparison.

With a J-beta primer mix and a sample-barcoded 5' primer, a second PCR ran roughly 6 to 11 cycles. Tagging of each cDNA molecule was performed by a template-switch adaptor with 12 random nucleotides. TCRdb re-analysed the 5' RACE reads in MiXCR, keeping a single row per CDR3 protein. Of roughly 2 million distinct CDR3 sequences in the sample, 49% are singletons; the top ten hold approximately 2%. J was trimmed by 8 bases and V by 1 base; bases with no gene match: 4. CDR3 length: 13 amino acids. Germline lookup yields CDR1 DFQATT and CDR2 SNEGSKA (reference sequence). The sequence was collected from a woman in her forties in good health. V gene TRBV20-1 combines with J gene TRBJ2-4, with TRBD1 matching 8 bases. What was sequenced was blood. Here the CDR3 reads CSARAGGTDIQYF. CDR3 sequence (DNA): TGCAGTGCTAGAGCAGGGGGCACGGACATTCAGTACTTC.